The 24 T cell receptor beta chains reported below all come from one sample, sequenced in a study of blood T cell repertoires in COVID-19. Sequencing used immunoSEQ multiplex PCR; TCRdb keeps in-frame clones, though not all of them. This sample has about 440,000 clones, with 80% to 95% found just once. Sequences were obtained from PBMCs or T cells enriched from blood (not recorded which). The source is a man between 18 and 29 years old who had recovered from COVID-19.

This chain joins TRBV24-1 and TRBJ2-1; weak D call: TRBD1 (6 bases). Per the germline V gene, CDR1 is KGHDR and CDR2 is SFDVKD. This CDR3 has 16 residues. V was shortened by 4 bases and J by 4 bases, with 16 bases between the two germline ends. Here the CDR3 reads CATSDPTGTLYNEQFF. CDR3 DNA sequence: TGTGCCACCAGTGACCCAACCGGGACACTATACAATGAGCAGTTCTTC.

The chain joins TRBV7-9 to TRBJ1-2; 11 bases align to TRBD1. With 4 bases clipped from V and 3 bases from J, the junction kept 10 bases outside the gene matches. The length of the CDR3 is 17 residues. In germline, CDR1 is SEHNR, CDR2 FQNEAQ (reference sequence). The CDR3 here is CASSSRTGQGVYYGYTF. CDR3 nucleotide sequence: TGTGCCAGCAGCTCCCGCACGGGACAGGGGGTATACTATGGCTACACCTTC.

The chain carries TRBV6-5 and TRBJ1-5; 8 positions agree with TRBD1. V trimming: 5 bases; J trimming: 6 bases; junction bases outside the gene matches: 6. Germline V gives CDR1 MNHEY, CDR2 SVGAGI. The CDR3 loop spans 14 amino acids. The CDR3 protein is CASSRRGRGQPQHF. In DNA form, the CDR3 reads TGTGCCAGCAGTCGCAGGGGGCGCGGTCAGCCCCAGCATTTT.

This chain links TRBV11-2 with TRBJ1-1; TRBD1 matches at 7 bases. Germline CDR1 and CDR2: SGHAT and FQNNGV. The CDR3 is 16 amino acids. V dropped 2 bases and J dropped 3; count of bases not matched to a gene: 9. This chain's CDR3 is CASSLIVTGKDTEAFF. DNA of the CDR3: TGTGCCAGCAGCTTAATCGTGACAGGGAAGGACACTGAAGCTTTCTTT. Drawing the rest from reference TRBV11-2 and TRBJ1-1, the complete variable domain is EAGVAQSPRYKIIEKRQSVAFWCNPISGHATLYWYQQILGQGPKLLIQFQNNGVVDDSQLPKDRFSAERLKGVDSTLKIQPAKLEDSAVYLCASSLIVTGKDTEAFFGQGTRLTVV.

The V gene is TRBV6-5, the J gene TRBJ1-1; D is possibly TRBD1 (6 bases). CDR1 and CDR2 from the germline V gene are MNHEY and SVGAGI. V gave up 0 bases and J gave up 0 bases, with 8 bases separating them. CDR3 length equals 15 residues. CDR3 loop: CASSYSGGLNTEAFF. The CDR3, as DNA: TGTGCCAGCAGTTACTCAGGGGGTTTGAACACTGAAGCTTTCTTT.

V and J are TRBV6-4 and TRBJ2-3; D is possibly TRBD1 (6 bases). The CDR3 is 13 amino acids. The V end was cut by 4 bases, the J end by 1 base, with 6 bases between. Germline lookup yields CDR1 MRHNA and CDR2 SNTAGT. CDR3 sequence (DNA): TGTGCCAGCAGTGGGACAGGCACAGATACGCAGTATTTT. This gives the protein CASSGTGTDTQYF.

J is TRBJ2-1 and V is TRBV7-9; 10 bases agree with TRBD2. The CDR3 spans 15 residues. Germline CDR1 is SEHNR and CDR2 is FQNEAQ (reference sequence). Trimming cost V 6 bases and J 7 bases; bases outside gene matches: 9. As DNA, the CDR3 is TGTGCCAGCAGACAAGCGGGAGGGCCGGGGAATGAGCAGTTCTTC. It codes for CASRQAGGPGNEQFF.

The J gene is TRBJ2-1, the V gene TRBV7-3, with 7 nucleotides matching TRBD2. CDR1 SGHTA and CDR2 FQGTGA come from the germline V gene. The trim removed 2 bases at V and 4 bases at J, leaving 5 bases unmatched. The CDR3 loop spans 15 amino acids. The CDR3 DNA is TGTGCCAGCAGCTTAGAAGCGGGACGGTACAATGAGCAGTTCTTC. It translates to CASSLEAGRYNEQFF.

The chain uses TRBV2 and TRBJ1-1, with D uncertain. The CDR3 is 15 amino acids. Trimming took 7 bases from V and 3 from J, leaving 18 bases between them. The germline CDR1 and CDR2 sequences are SNHLY and FYNNEI. The CDR3 nucleotides read TGTGCCAGCAAACCCCTTGAGTTAAGTTACACTGAAGCTTTCTTT. Encoded protein: CASKPLELSYTEAFF.

The chain carries TRBV3-1 (or the pseudogene TRBV3-2) and TRBJ2-3, with D perhaps TRBD1 (5 bases). V was cut by 5 bases and J by 4 bases, with 19 bases left in between. This CDR3 comprises 16 residues. The germline V gene encodes CDR1 LGHDT and CDR2 YNNKEL (reference sequence). In nucleotides, the CDR3 is TGTGCCAGCAGCTCCCAGGGCCCCTCCTCCCCAGATACGCAGTATTTT. Its protein product is CASSSQGPSSPDTQYF.

This clone was detected a few times. The J gene is TRBJ1-1, the V gene TRBV7-7, with TRBD1 identical over 7 bases. The V segment lost 5 bases and the J segment 4 bases; nucleotides outside the gene matches: 16. This CDR3 is built from 17 residues. Germline assignment: CDR1 SSHAT and CDR2 FNYEAQ (reference sequence). The CDR3 here is CASSNRRDSDMITEAFF. The CDR3 DNA reads as TGTGCCAGCAGCAACCGCCGGGACAGCGATATGATCACTGAAGCTTTCTTT.

This chain uses TRBV30 with TRBJ1-2; TRBD1 agrees at 7 bases. The germline V gene encodes CDR1 GTSNPN and CDR2 SVGIG (reference sequence). The CDR3 totals 15 residues. V dropped 0 bases and J dropped 6; count of bases not matched to a gene: 10. The CDR3 loop reads CAWSVLRGQFNGYTF. The CDR3 DNA is TGTGCCTGGAGTGTACTGAGGGGGCAGTTTAATGGCTACACCTTC.

V is TRBV7-9 and J is TRBJ2-1, with D unclear. The length of the CDR3 is 10 residues. The germline CDR1 and CDR2 sequences are SEHNR and FQNEAQ (reference sequence). V was cut by 6 bases and J by 9 bases, with 6 bases left in between. CDR3: CASSLSEQFF. In DNA form, the CDR3 reads TGTGCCAGCAGTCTCAGTGAGCAGTTCTTC.

The chain is built from TRBV19 and TRBJ2-7; 9 bases fit TRBD1. Germline V gene sequence: CDR1 LNHDA, CDR2 SQIVND (reference sequence). The trim removed 4 bases at V and 2 bases at J, leaving 6 bases unmatched. The CDR3 covers 15 residues. The CDR3 sequence: CASSKGQGITYEQYF. CDR3 nucleotides: TGTGCCAGTAGTAAGGGACAGGGAATCACCTACGAGCAGTACTTC. Supplemented by reference TRBV19 and TRBJ2-7, the full variable domain reads DGGITQSPKYLFRKEGQNVTLSCEQNLNHDAMYWYRQDPGQGLRLIYYSQIVNDFQKGDIAEGYSVSREKKESFPLTVTSAQKNPTAFYLCASSKGQGITYEQYFGPGTRLTVT.

The rearrangement joins TRBV19 to TRBJ1-1, with D possibly matching TRBD1 (6 bases). The CDR3 consists of 15 residues. Between the trimmed V and J ends, which lost 6 bases and 4 bases, there was a span of 18 bases. Germline V gene lookup returns CDR1 LNHDA and CDR2 SQIVND (reference sequence). CDR3 loop: CASSGLGQRGTEAFF. In nucleotides, the CDR3 is TGTGCCAGTAGCGGTCTCGGACAGAGGGGCACTGAAGCTTTCTTT.

The V call is TRBV15, the J call TRBJ2-7, with TRBD1 identical over 8 bases. Per germline, CDR1 LNHNV and CDR2 YYDKDF (reference sequence). With V trimmed by 1 base and J by 3 bases, 5 bases remained unmatched. The CDR3 has 15 residues. The CDR3, as DNA: TGTGCCACCAGCAGAGGAACAGGGGGAAACTACGAGCAGTACTTC. Encoded protein: CATSRGTGGNYEQYF. The whole variable domain, remainder taken from reference TRBV15 and TRBJ2-7, is DAMVIQNPRYQVTQFGKPVTLSCSQTLNHNVMYWYQQKSSQAPKLLFHYYDKDFNNEADTPDNFQSRRPNTSFCFLDIRSPGLGDTAMYLCATSRGTGGNYEQYFGPGTRLTVT.

This rearrangement joins TRBV27 to TRBJ2-7; no definite D call. The CDR3 is 12 amino acids. Trimming stripped 5 bases from V and 7 bases from J, with 12 bases between. Germline V gene lookup returns CDR1 MNHEY and CDR2 SMNVEV (reference sequence). In DNA, the CDR3 is TGTGCCAGCAGTATCCCTAACGGGGAGCAGTACTTC. It is translated as CASSIPNGEQYF.

The V and J genes are TRBV6-6 and TRBJ1-4, with 7 bases fitting TRBD1. V dropped 6 bases and J dropped 2; count of bases not matched to a gene: 6. Germline V gene lookup returns CDR1 MNHNY and CDR2 SVGAGI (reference sequence). The CDR3 sequence is 15 residues long. The CDR3, as DNA: TGTGCCAGCAGGACGAGGGGGCAGACTAATGAAAAACTGTTTTTT. The encoded protein is CASRTRGQTNEKLFF.

This clone is a singleton in its sample. The gene calls are TRBV6-5 and TRBJ1-4; D might be TRBD1 (5 bases). The germline V and J ends were trimmed by 0 bases and 7 bases, with 12 bases remaining between them. The CDR3 covers 15 residues. Germline CDR1 reads MNHEY; CDR2 reads SVGAGI. CDR3 nucleotide sequence: TGTGCCAGCAGTTACTCGTGGGGGGATGGTGAAAAACTGTTTTTT. Amino acid sequence: CASSYSWGDGEKLFF.

This rearrangement joins TRBV5-4 to TRBJ2-7, with TRBD2 matching 10 bases. Germline V gene lookup returns CDR1 SGHNT and CDR2 YYREEE (reference sequence). V dropped 3 bases and J dropped 2; count of bases not matched to a gene: 8. The CDR3 is 16 amino acids. The CDR3 DNA sequence: TGTGCCAGCAGCTCCTTCCCTAGCGGGAGTCCCTACGAGCAGTACTTC. This sequence encodes CASSSFPSGSPYEQYF.

V gene TRBV6-2 or TRBV6-3 combines with J gene TRBJ1-1; TRBD1 matches 8 bases. This CDR3 spans 16 amino acids. J was trimmed by 0 bases and V by 2 bases; bases with no gene match: 5. Germline V CDR1 and CDR2: MNHEY, SVGEGT. The CDR3 protein is CASSYRQGTMNTEAFF. CDR3 nucleotide sequence: TGTGCCAGCAGTTACCGACAGGGGACGATGAACACTGAAGCTTTCTTT.

For the CDR3, the DNA is TGTGCCATCAGTCCGGGACTAGCGGGAGGTAGCTCCTACGAGCAGTACTTC. Translated: CAISPGLAGGSSYEQYF. This sequence joins TRBV10-3 and TRBJ2-7, with TRBD2 matching over 15 bases. Trimming took 5 bases from V and 0 from J; bases not matched to a gene: 5. The CDR3 spans 17 residues. CDR1 and CDR2 from the germline V gene are ENHRY and SYGVKD.

The chain employs TRBV27 and TRBJ2-1, with 7 bases lining up with TRBD2. Germline V gene sequence: CDR1 MNHEY, CDR2 SMNVEV (reference sequence). This CDR3 is 16 amino acids long. With 3 bases clipped from V and 3 bases from J, the junction kept 8 bases outside the gene matches. CDR3 loop: CASSFRLADNYNEQFF. CDR3 in DNA: TGTGCCAGCAGTTTCCGTCTAGCGGACAACTACAATGAGCAGTTCTTC.

V is TRBV4-2 and J is TRBJ2-7, with 7 bases that match TRBD2. From germline, CDR1 is LGHNA and CDR2 YNFKEQ. Germline trimming cut 3 bases from V and 0 bases from J; bases unmatched to any gene: 5. The CDR3 runs to 15 residues. The CDR3 DNA follows: TGTGCCAGCAGCCACGAGGGCGGGAGCTCCTACGAGCAGTACTTC. It codes for CASSHEGGSSYEQYF.